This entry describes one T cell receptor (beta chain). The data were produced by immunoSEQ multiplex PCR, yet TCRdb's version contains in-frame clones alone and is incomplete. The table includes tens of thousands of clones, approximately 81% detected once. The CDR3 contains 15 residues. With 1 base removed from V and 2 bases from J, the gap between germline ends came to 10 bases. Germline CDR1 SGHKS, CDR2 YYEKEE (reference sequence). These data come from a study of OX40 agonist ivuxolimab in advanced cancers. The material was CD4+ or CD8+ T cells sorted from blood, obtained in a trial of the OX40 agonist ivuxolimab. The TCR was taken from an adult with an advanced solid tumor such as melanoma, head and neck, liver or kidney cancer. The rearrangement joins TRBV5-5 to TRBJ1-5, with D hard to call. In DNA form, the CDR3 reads TGTGCCAGCAGCTTGTCTGCTTATGGCAATCAGCCCCAGCATTTT. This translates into CASSLSAYGNQPQHF. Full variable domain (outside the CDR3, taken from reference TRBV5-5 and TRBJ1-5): DAGVTQSPTHLIKTRGQQVTLRCSPISGHKSVSWYQQVLGQGPQFIFQYYEKEERGRGNFPDRFSARQFPNYSSELNVNALLLGDSALYLCASSLSAYGNQPQHFGDGTRLSIL.